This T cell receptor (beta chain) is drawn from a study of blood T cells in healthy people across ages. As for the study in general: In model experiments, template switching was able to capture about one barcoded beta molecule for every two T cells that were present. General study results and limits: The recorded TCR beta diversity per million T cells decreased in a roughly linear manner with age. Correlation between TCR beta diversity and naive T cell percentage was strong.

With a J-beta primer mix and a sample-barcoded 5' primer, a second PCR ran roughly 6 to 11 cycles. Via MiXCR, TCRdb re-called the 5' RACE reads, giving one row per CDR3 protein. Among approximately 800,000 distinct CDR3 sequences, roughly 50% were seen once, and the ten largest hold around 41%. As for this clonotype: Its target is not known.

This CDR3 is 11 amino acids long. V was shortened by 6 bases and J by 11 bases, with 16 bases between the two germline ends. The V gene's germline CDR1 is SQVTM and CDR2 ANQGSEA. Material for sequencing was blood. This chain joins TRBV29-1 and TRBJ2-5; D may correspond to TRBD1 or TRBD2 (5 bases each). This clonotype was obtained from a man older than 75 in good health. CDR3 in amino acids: CSVWDGREQYF. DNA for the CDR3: TGCAGCGTCTGGGACGGGCGAGAGCAGTACTTC.